Following are 12 T cell receptor beta chains from one sample sequenced in a study of cytomegalovirus exposure and HLA in healthy donors. The PCR used 60 Vbeta and 13 Jbeta primers. The data were produced by immunoSEQ multiplex PCR, yet TCRdb's version contains in-frame clones alone and is incomplete. Of approximately 130,000 clones detected, around 72% appear once; the ten largest clones hold more than 7%. The sequenced sample was PBMCs. The receptors were gathered from a woman aged 50 to 60 in good health and CMV-seropositive.

This rearrangement joins TRBV7-9 to TRBJ2-1, with 7 bases aligning to TRBD2. The CDR3 sequence is 15 residues long. Trimming took 7 bases from V and 2 from J; bases not matched to a gene: 8. Germline lookup yields CDR1 SEHNR and CDR2 FQNEAQ (reference sequence). The CDR3 coding sequence is TGTGCCAGCACGACCAGGACTAGTCCCTACAATGAGCAGTTCTTC. This gives the protein CASTTRTSPYNEQFF.

This chain links TRBV19 with TRBJ1-2, with 7 positions matching TRBD1. Per germline, CDR1 LNHDA and CDR2 SQIVND (reference sequence). With V trimmed by 5 bases and J by 4 bases, 13 bases remained unmatched. The CDR3 is 16 residues long. In DNA form, the CDR3 reads TGTGCCAGTAGTCCATCCCGACAGGGCCTGGTCTATGGCTACACCTTC. Amino acids: CASSPSRQGLVYGYTF.

The rearrangement joins TRBV27 to TRBJ2-4; TRBD2 might be the D (5 bases). Trimming pared 5 bases from V and 0 bases from J, leaving 11 bases between. CDR1 and CDR2 from the germline V gene are MNHEY and SMNVEV (reference sequence). The CDR3 runs to 15 residues. CDR3 in amino acids: CASSPRGSAKNIQYF. For the CDR3, the DNA is TGTGCCAGCAGTCCCCGCGGGTCAGCCAAAAACATTCAGTACTTC.

V and J are TRBV6-5 and TRBJ1-2, with a possible D match to TRBD1 (5 bases). Per germline, CDR1 MNHEY and CDR2 SVGAGI. CDR3 length equals 14 residues. V lost 4 bases to trimming and J lost 6 bases, with 15 bases between them. The CDR3 region has the DNA TGTGCCAGCAGTTCCCAGGGAGGGGCTCATGGCTACACCTTC. This codes for CASSSQGGAHGYTF.

This clone was counted between two and nine times. The chain is built from TRBV9 and TRBJ1-4, with 7 bases aligning to TRBD1. There are 15 residues in the CDR3. V was clipped by 2 bases and J by 3 bases; unmatched bases: 4. Germline V gene lookup returns CDR1 SGDLS and CDR2 YYNGEE. In DNA, the CDR3 is TGTGCCAGCAGCGTTTTGGGACAGCCTAATGAAAAACTGTTTTTT. It encodes CASSVLGQPNEKLFF.

The rearrangement joins TRBV12-5 to TRBJ1-4; D remains unclear. The CDR3 runs to 14 residues. Germline loops: CDR1 LGHNT, CDR2 FRNRAP. V shed 5 bases and J shed 3 bases, with 10 bases lying between them. The CDR3 spells CASGLRGPNEKLFF. CDR3 sequence (DNA): TGTGCTAGTGGTCTCCGGGGTCCTAATGAAAAACTGTTTTTT.

V gene TRBV7-3 combines with J gene TRBJ2-3, with 9 bases identical to TRBD1. The V gene end was trimmed by 5 bases and the J gene end by 5 bases; junction bases not matched to a gene: 5. Per the germline V gene, CDR1 is SGHTA and CDR2 is FQGTGA. This CDR3 spans 14 amino acids. The CDR3 DNA reads as TGTGCCAGCAGCAGACAGGGGGTGGTAGATACGCAGTATTTT. This encodes CASSRQGVVDTQYF.

This rearrangement joins TRBV9 to TRBJ1-2, with D perhaps matching TRBD1 (5 bases). V lost 0 bases to trimming and J lost 4 bases, with 22 bases between them. The CDR3 sequence is 18 residues long. Germline assignment: CDR1 SGDLS and CDR2 YYNGEE. CDR3 loop: CASSVGTASQGLIYGYTF. DNA of the CDR3: TGTGCCAGCAGCGTAGGTACCGCGAGTCAGGGACTTATCTATGGCTACACCTTC. The whole variable domain, remainder taken from reference TRBV9 and TRBJ1-2, is DSGVTQTPKHLITATGQRVTLRCSPRSGDLSVYWYQQSLDQGLQFLIQYYNGEERAKGNILERFSAQQFPDLHSELNLSSLELGDSALYFCASSVGTASQGLIYGYTFGSGTRLTVV.

V usage is TRBV7-6 and J usage is TRBJ2-1; 7 bases match TRBD2. The CDR3 is 14 amino acids. The ends lost 7 bases at V and 2 bases at J; junction bases unmatched: 5. Germline CDR1 SGHVS, CDR2 FNYEAQ. CDR3 region: CASKLAAPYNEQFF. The CDR3 nucleotides are TGTGCCAGCAAGCTAGCGGCTCCCTACAATGAGCAGTTCTTC.

This chain joins TRBV6-5 and TRBJ1-1, with D perhaps matching TRBD1 (5 bases). V was shortened by 2 bases and J by 8 bases, with 9 bases between the two germline ends. CDR3 length: 12 amino acids. Germline assignment: CDR1 MNHEY and CDR2 SVGAGI. In DNA form, the CDR3 reads TGTGCCAGCAGTTACGGGGCAGGGGAAGCTTTCTTT. Protein: CASSYGAGEAFF.

Worth noting for this clone: An end of the junction does not agree with germline; a read error may underlie this. V gene TRBV30 combines with J gene TRBJ2-3; D is ambiguous. The CDR3 length is 13 residues. Germline CDR1 GTSNPN, CDR2 SVGIG (reference sequence). CDR3 sequence: CAWKWPSTDAQYF. CDR3 sequence (DNA): TGTGCCTGGAAGTGGCCGTCCACAGATGCGCAGTATTTT.

The chain has TRBV19 and TRBJ2-3, with 10 nucleotides matching TRBD1. The CDR3 contains 14 residues. The germline CDR1 and CDR2 sequences are LNHDA and SQIVND (reference sequence). J gave up 6 bases and V 10 bases, and 10 bases lay outside the gene matches. The CDR3 bases are TGTGCCACCTCGAGGACAGGGGGTTCGGATACGCAGTATTTT. This codes for CATSRTGGSDTQYF.